The 29 T cell receptor beta chains below were found in one sample sequenced in a study of long-term antiretroviral therapy in people with HIV. Samples were assayed with immunoSEQ v3.0 at survey level. Profiled with immunoSEQ multiplex PCR; TCRdb holds only in-frame clones, not every one. Among 10,000 to 15,000 clones, around three quarters were seen once, and the ten largest hold roughly 14%. The sequenced sample was unsorted PBMCs, obtained almost 3.2 years before starting antiretroviral therapy. The receptors come from a middle-aged man with HIV.

The chain joins TRBV18 to TRBJ2-5; 11 nucleotides line up with TRBD2. V shed 3 bases, J shed 4 bases, and the junction held 7 bases outside the gene matches. This CDR3 contains 16 residues. CDR1 is KGHSH and CDR2 is LQKENI in the germline V gene. The CDR3 DNA is TGTGCCAGCTCACCGTTAGCGGGAGGGCCGGGAGAGACCCAGTACTTC. This encodes CASSPLAGGPGETQYF. Full variable domain (missing parts from reference TRBV18 and TRBJ2-5): NAGVMQNPRHLVRRRGQEARLRCSPMKGHSHVYWYRQLPEEGLKFMVYLQKENIIDESGMPKERFSAEFPKEGPSILRIQQVVRGDSAAYFCASSPLAGGPGETQYFGPGTRLLVL.

This rearrangement joins TRBV27 to TRBJ1-1, with D tentatively TRBD1 (5 bases). V was pared by 0 bases and J by 5 bases, with 10 bases between. This CDR3 contains 14 residues. Germline V gives CDR1 MNHEY, CDR2 SMNVEV (reference sequence). This CDR3 is CASSLSLGGTEAFF. The CDR3 coding sequence is TGTGCCAGCAGTTTATCTCTGGGGGGAACTGAAGCTTTCTTT.

V usage is TRBV7-9 and J usage is TRBJ2-7; TRBD2 might be the D (6 bases). The CDR3 covers 14 residues. The V end was cut by 0 bases, the J end by 3 bases, with 9 bases between. CDR1 and CDR2 (germline): SEHNR, FQNEAQ (reference sequence). CDR3 sequence: CASSLAGGIYEQYF. DNA of the CDR3: TGTGCCAGCAGCTTAGCGGGGGGTATCTACGAGCAGTACTTC.

Remarks on this clone: This specimen includes other DNA sequences encoding the same CDR3. The V gene is TRBV7-9, the J gene TRBJ2-7, with D perhaps matching TRBD2 (6 bases). The CDR3 is 14 amino acids. In germline, CDR1 is SEHNR, CDR2 FQNEAQ (reference sequence). The germline V and J ends were trimmed by 0 bases and 2 bases, with 8 bases remaining between them. The CDR3 sequence: CASSLAGGTYEQYF. In DNA form, the CDR3 reads TGTGCCAGCAGCTTAGCTGGAGGGACCTACGAGCAGTACTTC. Supplemented by reference TRBV7-9 and TRBJ2-7, the full variable domain reads DTGVSQNPRHKITKRGQNVTFRCDPISEHNRLYWYRQTLGQGPEFLTYFQNEAQLEKSRLLSDRFSAERPKGSFSTLEIQRTEQGDSAMYLCASSLAGGTYEQYFGPGTRLTVT.

This chain connects TRBV29-1 to TRBJ1-2; 10 bases align to TRBD1. V gave up 6 bases and J gave up 13 bases; unmatched junction bases: 11. CDR1 is SQVTM and CDR2 is ANQGSEA in the germline V gene. CDR3 length: 12 residues. CDR3 nucleotide sequence: TGCAGCGTCTCCCGGGACAGGGGATATGGCACCTTC. Amino acid sequence: CSVSRDRGYGTF. Based on the CDR3 plus reference TRBV29-1 and TRBJ1-2, the full variable domain is SAVISQKPSRDICQRGTSLTIQCQVDSQVTMMFWYRQQPGQSLTLIATANQGSEATYESGFVIDKFPISRPNLTFSTLTVSNMSPEDSSIYLCSVSRDRGYGTFGSGTRLTVV.

The chain is built from TRBV10-3 and TRBJ1-5, with 8 bases fitting TRBD1. J gave up 4 bases and V 1 base, and 6 bases lay outside the gene matches. The V gene's germline CDR1 is ENHRY and CDR2 SYGVKD. This CDR3 is 16 amino acids long. CDR3 sequence reads: CAISEFLRQGNQPQHF. CDR3 DNA: TGTGCCATCAGTGAGTTCCTGCGACAGGGGAATCAGCCCCAGCATTTT.

This rearrangement joins TRBV7-2 to TRBJ1-5, with D possibly TRBD1 on 5 matching bases. V lost 5 bases, J lost 2 bases, and 10 bases lay in between. The CDR3 consists of 14 residues. The germline V gene has CDR1 SGHTA and CDR2 FQGNSA. CDR3 region: CASSQVGGNQPQHF. CDR3 DNA: TGTGCCAGCAGCCAAGTGGGGGGCAATCAGCCCCAGCATTTT. Complete variable domain (other parts from reference TRBV7-2 and TRBJ1-5): GAGVSQSPSNKVTEKGKDVELRCDPISGHTALYWYRQSLGQGLEFLIYFQGNSAPDKSGLPSDRFSAERTGGSVSTLTIQRTQQEDSAVYLCASSQVGGNQPQHFGDGTRLSIL.

The rearrangement joins TRBV5-6 to TRBJ1-4, with 8 bases identical to TRBD1. The germline V gene has CDR1 SGHDT and CDR2 YYEEEE. The length of the CDR3 is 15 residues. V gave up 6 bases and J gave up 2 bases; unmatched junction bases: 6. CDR3 region: CASNQGAQTNEKLFF. The CDR3 nucleotides read TGTGCCAGCAACCAGGGGGCGCAGACTAATGAAAAACTGTTTTTT.

The chain employs TRBV19 and TRBJ2-2, with 7 positions matching TRBD1. This CDR3 comprises 16 residues. The germline gives CDR1 LNHDA, CDR2 SQIVND (reference sequence). Unmatched junction bases numbered 11, after V lost 4 bases and J lost 6 bases. DNA of the CDR3: TGTGCCAGTAGTACCCGACGAACAGGGGATCCCGGGGAGCTGTTTTTT. This codes for CASSTRRTGDPGELFF. The variable domain in full, with the rest retrieved from reference TRBV19 and TRBJ2-2, is DGGITQSPKYLFRKEGQNVTLSCEQNLNHDAMYWYRQDPGQGLRLIYYSQIVNDFQKGDIAEGYSVSREKKESFPLTVTSAQKNPTAFYLCASSTRRTGDPGELFFGEGSRLTVL.

The rearrangement uses TRBV5-1 and TRBJ2-1; the D is unclear. Germline CDR1 is SGHRS and CDR2 is YFSETQ. This CDR3 region has 15 residues. V lost 3 bases and J lost 0, with 10 bases in between. CDR3 nucleotides: TGCGCCAGCAGCTACCTTGGCAACTCCTACAATGAGCAGTTCTTC. This translates into CASSYLGNSYNEQFF.

The chain employs TRBV5-1 and TRBJ2-1, with 11 bases matching TRBD2. This CDR3 is built from 18 residues. The germline gives CDR1 SGHRS, CDR2 YFSETQ. With V trimmed by 4 bases and J by 3 bases, 12 bases remained unmatched. As DNA, the CDR3 is TGCGCCAGCAGCCTTTACTTGACCGGGACTAGCGGCTACAATGAGCAGTTCTTC. Protein product: CASSLYLTGTSGYNEQFF.

The chain joins TRBV6-5 to TRBJ2-1, with D perhaps given as TRBD1 or TRBD2 (5 bases each). The CDR3 is 16 amino acids. CDR1 is MNHEY, CDR2 SVGAGI, per germline. V lost 4 bases to trimming and J lost 0 bases, with 13 bases between them. This CDR3 is CASSSLGRISYNEQFF. CDR3 nucleotides: TGTGCCAGCAGTTCCTTGGGACGGATCTCCTACAATGAGCAGTTCTTC.

This rearrangement joins TRBV7-3 to TRBJ1-2; D ambiguous. Trimming left V 2 bases short and J 6 bases short, with 10 bases between. Germline CDR1 is SGHTA and CDR2 is FQGTGA. The CDR3 runs to 13 residues. The CDR3 sequence: CASSLAGLDGYTF. CDR3 DNA: TGTGCCAGCAGCTTAGCCGGGTTGGATGGCTACACCTTC. Full variable domain (remainder filled in from reference TRBV7-3 and TRBJ1-2): GAGVSQTPSNKVTEKGKYVELRCDPISGHTALYWYRQSLGQGPEFLIYFQGTGAADDSGLPNDRFFAVRPEGSVSTLKIQRTERGDSAVYLCASSLAGLDGYTFGSGTRLTVV.

The chain joins TRBV10-3 to TRBJ2-2, with a possible D match to TRBD2 (5 bases). CDR1 is ENHRY and CDR2 is SYGVKD in the germline V gene. CDR3 length equals 16 residues. V lost 6 bases and J 4 bases, leaving 18 bases between the germline ends. Here the CDR3 DNA reads TGTGCCATCAGCCTCGGACTCCTCCGGGCCACCGGGGAGCTGTTTTTT. Protein product: CAISLGLLRATGELFF.

J is TRBJ1-3 and V is TRBV19, with D perhaps matching TRBD1 (6 bases). The germline CDR1 and CDR2 sequences are LNHDA and SQIVND (reference sequence). The germline V and J ends were trimmed by 6 bases and 8 bases, with 11 bases remaining between them. There are 12 residues in the CDR3. CDR3 nucleotide sequence: TGTGCCAGTAGCCGGGACATATACACCATATATTTT. It is translated as CASSRDIYTIYF. The variable domain in full, with the rest retrieved from reference TRBV19 and TRBJ1-3, is DGGITQSPKYLFRKEGQNVTLSCEQNLNHDAMYWYRQDPGQGLRLIYYSQIVNDFQKGDIAEGYSVSREKKESFPLTVTSAQKNPTAFYLCASSRDIYTIYFGEGSWLTVV.

The genes are TRBV7-6 and TRBJ2-7; a possible D gene is TRBD2 (5 bases). Trimming cost V 0 bases and J 5 bases, with 11 bases left between them. This CDR3 contains 14 residues. From germline, CDR1 is SGHVS and CDR2 FNYEAQ. CDR3 nucleotides: TGTGCCAGCAGCTTAGCCGGGAAGGGCCACGAGCAGTACTTC. This sequence encodes CASSLAGKGHEQYF.

V is TRBV5-4 and J is TRBJ2-3; 12 bases fit TRBD2. The CDR3 covers 18 residues. Trimming cost V 5 bases and J 2 bases; bases outside gene matches: 12. The germline V gene has CDR1 SGHNT and CDR2 YYREEE (reference sequence). The CDR3 protein is CASRPSPTSGRPTDTQYF. CDR3 coding DNA: TGTGCCAGCAGACCGAGTCCGACTAGCGGGAGACCCACAGATACGCAGTATTTT.

This sequence joins TRBV28 and TRBJ2-7, with 12 bases identical to TRBD2. V lost 6 bases to trimming and J lost 5 bases; unmatched junction nucleotides: 8. Germline V gives CDR1 MDHEN, CDR2 SYDVKM. The CDR3 spans 15 residues. Written as DNA, the CDR3 is TGTGCCAGCAGCTTTACTAGCGGGAGGATAAACGAGCAGTACTTC. It is translated as CASSFTSGRINEQYF.

This chain connects TRBV7-8 to TRBJ2-7, with D perhaps matching TRBD1 (7 bases). This CDR3 region has 15 residues. Trimming shortened V by 5 bases and J by 1 base, and 15 bases separated the two germline ends. The germline V gene has CDR1 SGHVS and CDR2 FQNEAQ. This CDR3 reads CASSPGGGGSYEQYF. The CDR3 DNA sequence: TGTGCCAGCAGCCCAGGGGGAGGAGGGTCCTACGAGCAGTACTTC.

The chain has TRBV25-1 and TRBJ2-7; either TRBD1 or TRBD2 may supply D (5 bases each). The germline V gene has CDR1 MGHDK and CDR2 SYGVNS. The V end was cut by 4 bases, the J end by 3 bases, with 16 bases between. The CDR3 runs 15 residues. The CDR3 region is CASSGVREIVYEQYF. CDR3 bases: TGTGCCAGCAGTGGGGTCAGGGAGATAGTCTACGAGCAGTACTTC.

This clone is labeled medium-sized. The genes are TRBV4-3 and TRBJ2-3, with 8 positions matching TRBD2. CDR1 and CDR2 from the germline V gene are LGHNA and YSLEER. The V gene end was trimmed by 0 bases and the J gene end by 6 bases; junction bases not matched to a gene: 14. This CDR3 comprises 18 residues. CDR3 sequence reads: CASSQDSVLAAPGDTQYF. The CDR3 DNA sequence: TGCGCCAGCAGCCAAGATAGTGTACTAGCGGCTCCCGGGGATACGCAGTATTTT.

V is TRBV11-2 and J is TRBJ2-1, with TRBD2 matching over 11 bases. The CDR3 totals 15 residues. J lost 4 bases, V lost 4 bases, and 3 bases had no gene match. Germline V gene data show CDR1 as SGHAT and CDR2 as FQNNGV. This chain's CDR3 is CASSSGLAVYNEQFF. The CDR3 DNA follows: TGTGCCAGCAGCTCGGGACTAGCGGTATACAATGAGCAGTTCTTC. Full variable domain (rest looked up from reference TRBV11-2 and TRBJ2-1): EAGVAQSPRYKIIEKRQSVAFWCNPISGHATLYWYQQILGQGPKLLIQFQNNGVVDDSQLPKDRFSAERLKGVDSTLKIQPAKLEDSAVYLCASSSGLAVYNEQFFGPGTRLTVL.

This chain uses TRBV6-5 with TRBJ1-1; perhaps TRBD1 as D (5 bases). CDR3 size: 13 residues. Germline V gives CDR1 MNHEY, CDR2 SVGAGI. Deletions cut 5 bases from V and 5 bases from J, with 12 bases between. The CDR3 here is CASSRDLGTEAFF. CDR3 DNA: TGTGCCAGCAGTAGGGACCTCGGGACTGAAGCTTTCTTT.

V and J are TRBV27 and TRBJ2-7; 14 bases map to TRBD2. Trimming took 4 bases from V and 6 from J; bases not matched to a gene: 11. CDR1 is MNHEY and CDR2 is SMNVEV in the germline V gene (reference sequence). The length of the CDR3 is 17 residues. CDR3: CASSSSTSGRARGEQYF. CDR3 nucleotide sequence: TGTGCCAGCAGTTCCTCGACTAGCGGGAGGGCCAGGGGCGAGCAGTACTTC.

This clone showed up just once. The genes are TRBV28 and TRBJ2-7; TRBD2 matches at 8 bases. From germline, CDR1 is MDHEN and CDR2 SYDVKM. Unmatched junction bases numbered 17, after V lost 2 bases and J lost 5 bases. CDR3 length equals 18 residues. The CDR3 DNA reads as TGTGCCAGCAGTTTAATGTTAACTAGCGGCGTCAAAGCGGACGAGCAGTACTTC. The encoded protein is CASSLMLTSGVKADEQYF.

J is TRBJ2-6 and V is TRBV5-5; D tentatively fits TRBD1 or TRBD2 (5 bases each). Trimming took 7 bases from V and 0 from J, leaving 11 bases between them. This CDR3 is 15 amino acids long. Germline CDR1 is SGHKS and CDR2 is YYEKEE (reference sequence). Here the CDR3 DNA reads TGTGCCAGCGGGACGGCGAACTCTGGGGCCAACGTCCTGACTTTC. This sequence encodes CASGTANSGANVLTF. Full variable domain (remainder filled in from reference TRBV5-5 and TRBJ2-6): DAGVTQSPTHLIKTRGQQVTLRCSPISGHKSVSWYQQVLGQGPQFIFQYYEKEERGRGNFPDRFSARQFPNYSSELNVNALLLGDSALYLCASGTANSGANVLTFGAGSRLTVL.

The V gene is TRBV30, the J gene TRBJ2-7, with a weak D call TRBD2 (6 bases). CDR3 length: 15 residues. In germline, CDR1 is GTSNPN, CDR2 SVGIG (reference sequence). The germline V and J ends were trimmed by 0 bases and 6 bases, with 18 bases remaining between them. The CDR3 spells CAWSVGLGSSSEQYF. Here the CDR3 DNA reads TGTGCCTGGAGTGTTGGACTCGGGAGCTCTTCCGAGCAGTACTTC. The whole variable domain, remainder taken from reference TRBV30 and TRBJ2-7, is SQTIHQWPATLVQPVGSPLSLECTVEGTSNPNLYWYRQAAGRGLQLLFYSVGIGQISSEVPQNLSASRPQDRQFILSSKKLLLSDSGFYLCAWSVGLGSSSEQYFGPGTRLTVT.

This clone was recorded only once. This chain joins TRBV21-1 and TRBJ2-6; no DNA check was done on the table's D call, TRBD1. TRBV21-1 is a pseudogene. The CDR3 is 18 residues long. The CDR3 here is CASSKICRESSGANVLTF. For the CDR3, the DNA is TGTGCCAGCAGCAAAATCTGCAGGGAAAGCTCTGGGGCCAACGTCCTGACTTTC.

By sample fraction, this clone is large (0.1 to 1%). J is TRBJ2-7 and V is TRBV5-1, with 9 nucleotides matching TRBD2. V was pared by 4 bases and J by 1 base, with 15 bases of the junction left unmatched. The CDR3 runs 18 residues. Germline V gene data show CDR1 as SGHRS and CDR2 as YFSETQ. The CDR3 loop is CASSPGRGPGLASYEQYF. CDR3 nucleotides: TGCGCCAGCAGCCCCGGCCGGGGCCCGGGACTAGCATCCTACGAGCAGTACTTC.